This TCR beta chain was sequenced for a study of blood T cell repertoires in COVID-19. Data came from immunoSEQ multiplex PCR; TCRdb stores just in-frame clones and leaves some out. The data contain 350,000 or so clones, roughly 89% of them singletons. Germline V lookup: CDR1 ENHRY, CDR2 SYGVKD. This CDR3 has 14 amino acids. Germline trimming cut 6 bases from V and 2 bases from J; bases unmatched to any gene: 5. Sequenced material: peripheral blood. The clonotype originates from a woman aged 60-75 years with COVID-19, enrolled during active disease. The genes are TRBV10-3 and TRBJ2-7; 9 nucleotides align to TRBD1. CDR3 residues: CAISETGGAYEQYF. In DNA form, the CDR3 reads TGTGCCATCAGCGAGACAGGGGGGGCCTACGAGCAGTACTTC.